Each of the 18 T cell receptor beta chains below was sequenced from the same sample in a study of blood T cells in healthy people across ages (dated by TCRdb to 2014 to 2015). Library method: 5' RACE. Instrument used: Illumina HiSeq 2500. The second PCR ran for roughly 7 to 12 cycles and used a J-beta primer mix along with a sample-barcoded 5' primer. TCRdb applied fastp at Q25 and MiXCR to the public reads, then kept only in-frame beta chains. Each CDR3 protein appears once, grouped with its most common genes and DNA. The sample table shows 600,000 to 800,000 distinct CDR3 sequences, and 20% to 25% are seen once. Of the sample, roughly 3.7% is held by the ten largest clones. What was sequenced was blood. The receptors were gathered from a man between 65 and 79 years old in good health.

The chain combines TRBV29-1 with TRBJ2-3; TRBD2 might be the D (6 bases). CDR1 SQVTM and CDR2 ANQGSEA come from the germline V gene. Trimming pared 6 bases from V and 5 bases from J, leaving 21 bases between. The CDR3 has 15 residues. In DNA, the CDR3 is TGCAGCGTGACGGGGGACCAAACAAACCTAGATACGCAGTATTTT. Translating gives CSVTGDQTNLDTQYF.

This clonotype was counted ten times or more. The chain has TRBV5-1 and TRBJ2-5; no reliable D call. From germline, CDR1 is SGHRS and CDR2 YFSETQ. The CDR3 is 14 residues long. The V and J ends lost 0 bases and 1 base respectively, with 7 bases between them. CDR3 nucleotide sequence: TGCGCCAGCAGCTTGGGGGGTGTCCAAGAGACCCAGTACTTC. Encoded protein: CASSLGGVQETQYF.

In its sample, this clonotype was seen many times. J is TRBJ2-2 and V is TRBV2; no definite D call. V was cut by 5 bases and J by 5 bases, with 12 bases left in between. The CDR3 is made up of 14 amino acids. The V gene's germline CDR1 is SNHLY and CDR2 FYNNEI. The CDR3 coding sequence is TGTGCCAGCAGTAGAACTCCTATTACCGGGGAGCTGTTTTTT. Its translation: CASSRTPITGELFF.

CDR3 region: CASSLFNVGASGANVLTF. CDR3 nucleotides: TGTGCCAGCAGTTTATTTAACGTCGGGGCCTCTGGGGCCAACGTCCTGACTTTC. The chain couples TRBV28 to TRBJ2-6; D possibly matches TRBD1 or TRBD2 (5 bases each). The CDR3 extends over 18 amino acids. Germline assignment: CDR1 MDHEN and CDR2 SYDVKM. Trimming stripped 1 base from V and 0 bases from J, with 13 bases between.

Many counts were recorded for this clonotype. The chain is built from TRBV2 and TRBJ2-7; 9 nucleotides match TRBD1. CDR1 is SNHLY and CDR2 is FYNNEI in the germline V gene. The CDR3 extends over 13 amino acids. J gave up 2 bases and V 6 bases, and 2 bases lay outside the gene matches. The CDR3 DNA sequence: TGTGCCAGCAGGGGACAGGGCGCCTACGAGCAGTACTTC. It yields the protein CASRGQGAYEQYF.

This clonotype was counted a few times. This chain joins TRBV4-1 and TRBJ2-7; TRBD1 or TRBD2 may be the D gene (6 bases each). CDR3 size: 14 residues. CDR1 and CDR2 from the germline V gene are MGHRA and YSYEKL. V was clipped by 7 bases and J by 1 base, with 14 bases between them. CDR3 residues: CASTQEGGSYEQYF. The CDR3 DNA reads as TGCGCCAGCACGCAAGAAGGGGGGTCCTACGAGCAGTACTTC.

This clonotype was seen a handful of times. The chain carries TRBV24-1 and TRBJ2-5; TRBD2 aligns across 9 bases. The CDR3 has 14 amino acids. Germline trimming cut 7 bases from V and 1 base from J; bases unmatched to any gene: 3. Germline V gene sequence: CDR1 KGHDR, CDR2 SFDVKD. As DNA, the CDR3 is TGTGCCACCAGCCTTAGCGGGAGCCAAGAGACCCAGTACTTC. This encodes CATSLSGSQETQYF.

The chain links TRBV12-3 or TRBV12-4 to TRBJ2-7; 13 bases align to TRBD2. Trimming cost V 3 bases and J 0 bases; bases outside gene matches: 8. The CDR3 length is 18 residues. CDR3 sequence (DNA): TGTGCCAGCAGTTTTGAAGGACTAGCGGGAGACCTCTCCTACGAGCAGTACTTC. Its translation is CASSFEGLAGDLSYEQYF.

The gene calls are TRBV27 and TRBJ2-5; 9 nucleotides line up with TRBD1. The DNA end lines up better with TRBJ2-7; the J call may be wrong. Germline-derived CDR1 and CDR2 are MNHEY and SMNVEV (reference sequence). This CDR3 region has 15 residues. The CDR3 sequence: CASSRPGTGFHEQYF. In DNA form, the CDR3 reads TGTGCCAGCAGCCGTCCCGGGACAGGGTTCCACGAGCAGTACTTC.

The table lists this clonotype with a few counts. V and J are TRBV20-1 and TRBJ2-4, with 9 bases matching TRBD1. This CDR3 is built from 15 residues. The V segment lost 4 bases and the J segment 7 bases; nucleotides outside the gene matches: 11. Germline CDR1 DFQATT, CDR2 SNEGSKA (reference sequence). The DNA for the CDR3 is TGCAGTGCTACGGCCGGGACAGGGATCGGGAACATTCAGTACTTC. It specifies CSATAGTGIGNIQYF.

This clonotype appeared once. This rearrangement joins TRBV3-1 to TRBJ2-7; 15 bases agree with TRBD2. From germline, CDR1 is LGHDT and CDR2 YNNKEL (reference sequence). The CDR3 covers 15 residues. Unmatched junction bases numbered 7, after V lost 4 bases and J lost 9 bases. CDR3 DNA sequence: TGTGCCAGCAGCCCCGGGACTAGCGGGAGGCCCGTGCAGTACTTC. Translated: CASSPGTSGRPVQYF.

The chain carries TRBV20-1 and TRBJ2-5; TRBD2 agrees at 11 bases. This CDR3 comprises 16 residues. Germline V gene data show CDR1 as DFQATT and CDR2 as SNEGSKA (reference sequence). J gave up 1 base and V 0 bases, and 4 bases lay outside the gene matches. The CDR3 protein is CSARDPGTSGQETQYF. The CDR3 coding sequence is TGCAGTGCTAGAGATCCCGGGACTAGCGGCCAAGAGACCCAGTACTTC.

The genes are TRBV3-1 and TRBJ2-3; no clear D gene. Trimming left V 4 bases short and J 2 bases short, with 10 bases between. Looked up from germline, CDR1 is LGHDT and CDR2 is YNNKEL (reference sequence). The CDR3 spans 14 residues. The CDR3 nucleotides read TGTGCCAGCAGCCCTATGGGGAACACAGATACGCAGTATTTT. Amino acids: CASSPMGNTDTQYF.

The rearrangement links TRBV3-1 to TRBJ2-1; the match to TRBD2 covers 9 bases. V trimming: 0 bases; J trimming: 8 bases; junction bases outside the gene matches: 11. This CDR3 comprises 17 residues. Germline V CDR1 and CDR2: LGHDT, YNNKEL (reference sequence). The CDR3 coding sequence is TGTGCCAGCAGCCAAGATACCACCGGGACTAGCCCCTATGAGCAGTTCTTC. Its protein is CASSQDTTGTSPYEQFF.

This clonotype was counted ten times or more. The CDR3 region is CAIAGQGDNEQFF. DNA of the CDR3: TGTGCCATCGCGGGACAGGGGGACAATGAGCAGTTCTTC. This sequence joins TRBV10-3 and TRBJ2-1; TRBD1 matches at 11 bases. V gave up 8 bases and J gave up 5 bases; unmatched junction bases: 2. The CDR3 runs to 13 residues. The germline CDR1 and CDR2 sequences are ENHRY and SYGVKD.

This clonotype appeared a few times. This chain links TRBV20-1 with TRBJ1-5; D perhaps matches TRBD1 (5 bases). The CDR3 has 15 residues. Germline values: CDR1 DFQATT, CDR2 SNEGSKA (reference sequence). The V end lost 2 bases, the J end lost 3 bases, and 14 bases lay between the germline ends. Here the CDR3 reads CSARQKGDPNQPQHF. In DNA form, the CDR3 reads TGCAGTGCTAGACAAAAAGGGGATCCCAATCAGCCCCAGCATTTT.

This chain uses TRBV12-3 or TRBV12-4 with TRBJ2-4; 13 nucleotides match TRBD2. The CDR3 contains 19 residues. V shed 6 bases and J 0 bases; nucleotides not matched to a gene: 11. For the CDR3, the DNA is TGTGCCAGCAGCCCACGACTAGCGGGAGGACCTATAGCCAAAAACATTCAGTACTTC. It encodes CASSPRLAGGPIAKNIQYF.

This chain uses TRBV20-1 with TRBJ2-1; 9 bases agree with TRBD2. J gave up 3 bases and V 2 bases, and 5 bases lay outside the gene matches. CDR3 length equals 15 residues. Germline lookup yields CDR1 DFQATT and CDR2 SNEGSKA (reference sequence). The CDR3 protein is CSARSTSGGYNEQFF. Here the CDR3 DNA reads TGCAGTGCTAGATCGACTAGCGGAGGCTACAATGAGCAGTTCTTC.